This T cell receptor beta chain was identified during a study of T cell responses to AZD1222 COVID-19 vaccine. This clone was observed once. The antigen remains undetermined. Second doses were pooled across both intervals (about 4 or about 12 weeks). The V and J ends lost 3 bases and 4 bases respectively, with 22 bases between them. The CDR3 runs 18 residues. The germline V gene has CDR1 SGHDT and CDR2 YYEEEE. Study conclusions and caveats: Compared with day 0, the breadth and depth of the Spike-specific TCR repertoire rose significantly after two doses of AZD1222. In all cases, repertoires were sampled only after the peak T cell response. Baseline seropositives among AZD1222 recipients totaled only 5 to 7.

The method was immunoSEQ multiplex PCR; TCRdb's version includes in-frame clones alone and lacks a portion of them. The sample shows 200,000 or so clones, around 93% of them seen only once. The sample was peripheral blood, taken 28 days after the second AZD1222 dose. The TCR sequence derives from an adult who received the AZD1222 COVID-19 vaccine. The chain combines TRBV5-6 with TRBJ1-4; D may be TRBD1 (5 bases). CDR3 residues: CASSSRPGGGDFNEKLFF. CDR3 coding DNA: TGTGCCAGCAGCTCCAGACCCGGGGGAGGGGATTTTAATGAAAAACTGTTTTTT.